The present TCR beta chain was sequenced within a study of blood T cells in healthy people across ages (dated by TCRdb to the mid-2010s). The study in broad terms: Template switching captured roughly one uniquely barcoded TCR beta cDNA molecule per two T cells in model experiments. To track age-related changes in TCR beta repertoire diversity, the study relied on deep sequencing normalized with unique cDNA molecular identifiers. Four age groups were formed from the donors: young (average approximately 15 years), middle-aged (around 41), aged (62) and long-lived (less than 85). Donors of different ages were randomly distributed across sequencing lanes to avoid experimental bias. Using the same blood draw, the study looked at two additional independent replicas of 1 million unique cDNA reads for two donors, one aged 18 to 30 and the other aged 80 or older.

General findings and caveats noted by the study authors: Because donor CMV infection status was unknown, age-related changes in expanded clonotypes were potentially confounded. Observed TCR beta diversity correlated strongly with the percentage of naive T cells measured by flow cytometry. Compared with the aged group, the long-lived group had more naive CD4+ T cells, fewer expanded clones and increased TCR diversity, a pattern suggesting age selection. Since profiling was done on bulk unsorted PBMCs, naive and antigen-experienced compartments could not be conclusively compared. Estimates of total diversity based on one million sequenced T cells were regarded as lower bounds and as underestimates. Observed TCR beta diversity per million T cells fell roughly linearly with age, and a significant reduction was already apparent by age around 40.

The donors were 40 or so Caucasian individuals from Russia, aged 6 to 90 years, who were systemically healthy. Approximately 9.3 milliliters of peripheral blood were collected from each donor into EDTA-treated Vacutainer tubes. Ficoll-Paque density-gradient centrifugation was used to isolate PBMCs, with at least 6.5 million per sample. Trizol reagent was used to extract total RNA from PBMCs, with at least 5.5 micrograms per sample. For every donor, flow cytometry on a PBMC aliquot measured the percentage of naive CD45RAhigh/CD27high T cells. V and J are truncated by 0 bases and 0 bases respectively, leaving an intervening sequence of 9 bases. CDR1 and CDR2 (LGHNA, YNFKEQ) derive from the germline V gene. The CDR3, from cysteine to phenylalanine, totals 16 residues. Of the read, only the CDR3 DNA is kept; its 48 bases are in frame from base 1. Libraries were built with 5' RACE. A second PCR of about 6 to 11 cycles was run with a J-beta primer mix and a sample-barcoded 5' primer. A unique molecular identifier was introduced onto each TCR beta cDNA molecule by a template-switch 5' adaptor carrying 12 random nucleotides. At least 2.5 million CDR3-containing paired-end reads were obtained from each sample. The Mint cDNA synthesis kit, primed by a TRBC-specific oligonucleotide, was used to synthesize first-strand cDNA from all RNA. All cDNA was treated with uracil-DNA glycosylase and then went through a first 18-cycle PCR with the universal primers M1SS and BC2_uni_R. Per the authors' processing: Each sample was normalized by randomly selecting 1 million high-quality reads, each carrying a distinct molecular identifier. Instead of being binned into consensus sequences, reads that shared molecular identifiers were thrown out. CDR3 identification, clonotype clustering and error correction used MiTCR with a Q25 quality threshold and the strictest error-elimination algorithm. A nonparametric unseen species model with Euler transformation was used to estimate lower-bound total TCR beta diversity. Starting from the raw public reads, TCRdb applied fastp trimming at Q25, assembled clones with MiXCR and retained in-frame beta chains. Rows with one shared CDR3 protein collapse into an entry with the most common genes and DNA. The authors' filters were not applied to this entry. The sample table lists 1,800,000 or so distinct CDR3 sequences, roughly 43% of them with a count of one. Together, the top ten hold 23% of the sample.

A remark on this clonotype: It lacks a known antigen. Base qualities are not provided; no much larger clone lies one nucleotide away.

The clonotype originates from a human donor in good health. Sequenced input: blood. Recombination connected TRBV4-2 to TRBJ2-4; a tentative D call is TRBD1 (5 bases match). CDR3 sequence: CASSQDLGVAKNIQYF. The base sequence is TGTGCCAGCAGCCAAGATCTAGGGGTAGCCAAAAACATTCAGTACTTC.